These 29 T cell receptor beta chains were all obtained from the same sample, sequenced in a study of T cells in localized non-small cell lung cancer. Some clones are missing from TCRdb's copy, which holds only in-frame ones; the method was immunoSEQ multiplex PCR. This sample has about 2,800 clones, with roughly 32% found just once. Sequencing used lung tumor tissue, obtained before any cancer treatment. The receptors here all came from a female donor aged 60 or older with stage II squamous cell lung carcinoma.

CDR3 in DNA: TGTGCCACCAGCCCCTACGGGGGAAGCGGAGGCAATGAGCAGTTCTTC. Amino acid sequence: CATSPYGGSGGNEQFF. The chain links TRBV15 to TRBJ2-1, with D perhaps TRBD2 (6 bases). The CDR3 totals 16 residues. Trimming pared 5 bases from V and 6 bases from J, leaving 20 bases between. Germline V gene data show CDR1 as LNHNV and CDR2 as YYDKDF (reference sequence). Full variable domain (missing parts from reference TRBV15 and TRBJ2-1): DAMVIQNPRYQVTQFGKPVTLSCSQTLNHNVMYWYQQKSSQAPKLLFHYYDKDFNNEADTPDNFQSRRPNTSFCFLDIRSPGLGDTAMYLCATSPYGGSGGNEQFFGPGTRLTVL.

The rearrangement links TRBV28 to TRBJ2-7; D is perhaps TRBD2 (6 bases). Germline lookup yields CDR1 MDHEN and CDR2 SYDVKM. CDR3 size: 13 residues. Trimming shortened V by 3 bases and J by 6 bases, and 12 bases separated the two germline ends. The CDR3 coding sequence is TGTGCCAGCAGTTTTCGGGGACTGGTCGAGCAGTACTTC. It specifies CASSFRGLVEQYF.

J is TRBJ2-2 and V is TRBV11-3; 8 bases fit TRBD1. The CDR3 runs to 14 residues. The germline gives CDR1 SGHNT, CDR2 YENEEA. V lost 3 bases, J lost 5 bases, and 2 bases stayed unmatched. This CDR3 reads CASSLQGATGELFF. The CDR3 DNA sequence: TGTGCCAGCAGCTTGCAGGGGGCTACCGGGGAGCTGTTTTTT.

This clone was observed a few times. The V gene is TRBV6-8, the J gene TRBJ2-7; 10 bases match TRBD1. Trimming at V came to 7 bases and at J to 2 bases, leaving 8 bases not matched to a gene. The CDR3 totals 15 residues. From germline, CDR1 is MNHGY and CDR2 SAAAGT. CDR3 loop: CASTDGTGAAYEQYF. DNA for the CDR3: TGTGCCAGCACCGATGGGACAGGGGCGGCCTACGAGCAGTACTTC.

This clone ranks as medium-sized. The rearrangement uses TRBV11-3 and TRBJ2-1, with 10 positions matching TRBD1. Germline V gene lookup returns CDR1 SGHNT and CDR2 YENEEA. The CDR3 contains 15 residues. The trim removed 1 base at V and 4 bases at J, leaving 1 base unmatched. CDR3 in DNA: TGTGCCAGCAGCTTAGGGGACAGGGGTTACAATGAGCAGTTCTTC. Its translation is CASSLGDRGYNEQFF. Variable domain in full (rest from reference TRBV11-3 and TRBJ2-1): EAGVVQSPRYKIIEKKQPVAFWCNPISGHNTLYWYLQNLGQGPELLIRYENEEAVDDSQLPKDRFSAERLKGVDSTLKIQPAELGDSAVYLCASSLGDRGYNEQFFGPGTRLTVL.

The chain uses TRBV28 and TRBJ1-2; 7 bases map to TRBD1. Germline values: CDR1 MDHEN, CDR2 SYDVKM. The CDR3 totals 17 residues. With 5 bases clipped from V and 2 bases from J, the junction kept 14 bases outside the gene matches. This chain's CDR3 is CASSLDLRDRTNYGYTF. The CDR3 region has the DNA TGTGCCAGCAGTCTTGACCTGCGGGACAGAACAAACTATGGCTACACCTTC.

In this sample, this clone is medium-sized (0.01 to 0.1%). This chain uses TRBV11-3 with TRBJ2-7, with 10 bases fitting TRBD1. The CDR3 runs to 15 residues. Germline values: CDR1 SGHNT, CDR2 YENEEA. V lost 2 bases and J lost 5; bases outside the gene matches: 6. The CDR3 region has the DNA TGTGCCAGCAGCTTATCCGGGACAGGGGCACACGAGCAGTACTTC. Its translation is CASSLSGTGAHEQYF.

This clone has just a few counts. The chain combines TRBV30 with TRBJ2-3; D remains ambiguous. The CDR3 runs to 14 residues. The germline V gene has CDR1 GTSNPN and CDR2 SVGIG (reference sequence). V was shortened by 3 bases and J by 2 bases, with 12 bases between the two germline ends. DNA of the CDR3: TGTGCCTGGAGCCGAGTCTCATTCACAGATACGCAGTATTTT. This gives the protein CAWSRVSFTDTQYF.

The J gene is TRBJ2-1, the V gene TRBV4-1; D not resolved. The germline gives CDR1 MGHRA, CDR2 YSYEKL. V shed 3 bases and J shed 4 bases, with 13 bases lying between them. The CDR3 is 15 amino acids. CDR3 in amino acids: CASSQERAIYNEQFF. The DNA for the CDR3 is TGCGCCAGCAGCCAGGAACGCGCGATATACAATGAGCAGTTCTTC.

This chain joins TRBV19 and TRBJ1-1, with D unclear. V was cut by 6 bases and J by 0 bases, with 8 bases left in between. The CDR3 totals 13 residues. CDR1 is LNHDA and CDR2 is SQIVND in the germline V gene (reference sequence). The chain's CDR3 is CASSQTMNTEAFF. In DNA, the CDR3 is TGTGCCAGTAGCCAGACCATGAACACTGAAGCTTTCTTT.

This clone has more than one count but fewer than ten. This chain links TRBV19 with TRBJ1-1; no clear D. Trimming left V 5 bases short and J 0 bases short, with 7 bases between. The V gene's germline CDR1 is LNHDA and CDR2 SQIVND (reference sequence). The CDR3 contains 13 residues. The CDR3 here is CASSPTVNTEAFF. In nucleotides, the CDR3 is TGTGCCAGTAGTCCTACAGTGAACACTGAAGCTTTCTTT.

The chain combines TRBV18 with TRBJ1-2; 7 bases agree with TRBD1. Germline V gives CDR1 KGHSH, CDR2 LQKENI. This CDR3 spans 16 amino acids. Trimming removed 4 bases from V and 3 bases from J; junction bases left unmatched: 11. CDR3 sequence reads: CASSQTRARGDYGYTF. In DNA form, the CDR3 reads TGTGCCAGCTCACAAACGAGAGCCAGGGGGGACTATGGCTACACCTTC.

By share, this clone ranks as medium-sized. The J gene is TRBJ2-7, the V gene TRBV18; weak D call: TRBD1 (6 bases). Trimming shortened V by 3 bases and J by 5 bases, and 17 bases separated the two germline ends. The CDR3 contains 15 residues. Per germline, CDR1 KGHSH and CDR2 LQKENI. The CDR3 here is CASSPEVGAGNEQYF. Here the CDR3 DNA reads TGTGCCAGCTCACCGGAGGTGGGGGCTGGAAACGAGCAGTACTTC.

Only a few counts were recorded for this clone. J is TRBJ1-1 and V is TRBV11-3; a weak D match, TRBD1 (5 bases). The V and J ends lost 5 bases and 5 bases respectively, with 15 bases between them. The CDR3 is 14 amino acids. Germline values: CDR1 SGHNT, CDR2 YENEEA. CDR3 in amino acids: CASSQLGQKTEAFF. In DNA form, the CDR3 reads TGTGCCAGCAGCCAACTGGGGCAAAAGACTGAAGCTTTCTTT.

The chain uses TRBV14 and TRBJ1-1, with 7 positions matching TRBD1. CDR1 SGHDN and CDR2 FVKESK come from the germline V gene. CDR3 length: 13 amino acids. With 4 bases clipped from V and 2 bases from J, the junction kept 1 base outside the gene matches. CDR3 nucleotide sequence: TGTGCCAGCAGCCGACAGGGTAACACTGAAGCTTTCTTT. Amino acids: CASSRQGNTEAFF.

This chain joins TRBV9 and TRBJ2-1; no clear D. This CDR3 comprises 15 residues. The germline CDR1 and CDR2 sequences are SGDLS and YYNGEE. Trimming cost V 4 bases and J 5 bases, with 16 bases left between them. DNA for the CDR3: TGTGCCAGCAGCTTAGGCCCAGGCCGGGACAATGAGCAGTTCTTC. Translation: CASSLGPGRDNEQFF.

This chain joins TRBV10-2 and TRBJ2-5; tentatively, D is TRBD2 (6 bases). Deletions cut 3 bases from V and 1 base from J, with 9 bases between. The CDR3 runs 14 residues. Germline loops: CDR1 WSHSY, CDR2 SAAADI. CDR3 amino acids: CASSDGGPQETQYF. The CDR3, as DNA: TGCGCCAGCAGTGACGGAGGGCCCCAAGAGACCCAGTACTTC.

This clone was seen a few times. V and J are TRBV29-1 and TRBJ1-1; no clear D. Germline CDR1 is SQVTM and CDR2 is ANQGSEA. The V and J ends lost 4 bases and 6 bases respectively, with 15 bases between them. This CDR3 contains 13 residues. The CDR3 coding sequence is TGCAGCGTTGCCCAGAAAGAAAATTCTGAAGCTTTCTTT. Amino acids: CSVAQKENSEAFF.

This sequence joins TRBV19 and TRBJ1-6; 7 bases agree with TRBD1. This CDR3 is 13 amino acids long. The germline V gene encodes CDR1 LNHDA and CDR2 SQIVND (reference sequence). Trimming removed 3 bases from V and 8 bases from J; junction bases left unmatched: 1. CDR3: CASSMGTDSPLHF. CDR3 in DNA: TGTGCCAGTAGTATGGGGACAGATTCACCCCTCCACTTT.

The chain carries TRBV6-8 and TRBJ1-2; TRBD1 might be the D (5 bases). CDR1 and CDR2 from the germline V gene are MNHGY and SAAAGT. The CDR3 has 15 residues. Trimming removed 7 bases from V and 4 bases from J, with 19 bases in between. As DNA, the CDR3 is TGTGCCAGCAACCCCGGGACCGGAGGTACCTATGGCTACACCTTC. This sequence encodes CASNPGTGGTYGYTF.

In this sample, this clone is large. The V and J genes are TRBV14 and TRBJ2-2; 9 nucleotides align to TRBD2. Trimming at V came to 4 bases and at J to 4 bases, leaving 10 bases not matched to a gene. This CDR3 is 17 amino acids long. CDR1 SGHDN and CDR2 FVKESK come from the germline V gene. CDR3 in amino acids: CASSPRGLAGITGELFF. In nucleotides, the CDR3 is TGTGCCAGCAGCCCCCGGGGGCTAGCGGGAATCACCGGGGAGCTGTTTTTT.

This chain uses TRBV11-3 with TRBJ2-7; 9 nucleotides agree with TRBD1. Germline V gene sequence: CDR1 SGHNT, CDR2 YENEEA. The CDR3 length is 16 residues. The trim removed 7 bases at V and 1 base at J, leaving 11 bases unmatched. The DNA for the CDR3 is TGTGCCAGCACACGGGACAGGGAATTGGGATCCTACGAGCAGTACTTC. Its protein product is CASTRDRELGSYEQYF. The full variable domain, rest sourced from reference TRBV11-3 and TRBJ2-7, is EAGVVQSPRYKIIEKKQPVAFWCNPISGHNTLYWYLQNLGQGPELLIRYENEEAVDDSQLPKDRFSAERLKGVDSTLKIQPAELGDSAVYLCASTRDRELGSYEQYFGPGTRLTVT.

This clone turned up a few times. The chain employs TRBV11-3 and TRBJ2-3; 9 nucleotides align to TRBD1. CDR3 size: 15 residues. CDR1 and CDR2 from the germline V gene are SGHNT and YENEEA. J gave up 5 bases and V 8 bases, and 11 bases lay outside the gene matches. CDR3 bases: TGTGCCAGCCTGGAGTGGGACAGGGTAGAAGATACGCAGTATTTT. It translates to CASLEWDRVEDTQYF.

The chain has TRBV7-8 and TRBJ1-1; TRBD1 is a possible D gene (6 bases). Looked up from germline, CDR1 is SGHVS and CDR2 is FQNEAQ. Trimming took off 10 bases at V and 0 bases at J, with 12 bases between the two ends. This CDR3 is 13 amino acids long. The CDR3 coding sequence is TGTGCCACCCTCGGGACACTGAACACTGAAGCTTTCTTT. Protein product: CATLGTLNTEAFF. The full variable domain, its missing parts supplied by reference TRBV7-8 and TRBJ1-1, is GAGVSQSPRYKVAKRGQDVALRCDPISGHVSLFWYQQALGQGPEFLTYFQNEAQLDKSGLPSDRFFAERPEGSVSTLKIQRTQQEDSAVYLCATLGTLNTEAFFGQGTRLTVV.

This clone was recorded a few times. The chain employs TRBV11-3 and TRBJ2-7; tentative D call: TRBD2 (6 bases). The CDR3 length is 14 residues. The germline CDR1 and CDR2 sequences are SGHNT and YENEEA. V was trimmed by 3 bases and J by 0 bases, leaving 9 bases between them. Here the CDR3 DNA reads TGTGCCAGCAGCTTGGCGGGGACCTCCTACGAGCAGTACTTC. Translation: CASSLAGTSYEQYF. Variable domain in full (rest from reference TRBV11-3 and TRBJ2-7): EAGVVQSPRYKIIEKKQPVAFWCNPISGHNTLYWYLQNLGQGPELLIRYENEEAVDDSQLPKDRFSAERLKGVDSTLKIQPAELGDSAVYLCASSLAGTSYEQYFGPGTRLTVT.

This clone has only a few counts. The chain is built from TRBV11-3 and TRBJ2-5, with D unclear. The CDR3 is 14 amino acids. V was pared by 5 bases and J by 5 bases, with 15 bases between. The germline gives CDR1 SGHNT, CDR2 YENEEA. CDR3 in DNA: TGTGCCAGCAGCCCCGGACCTGGACGGGAGACCCAGTACTTC. Translating gives CASSPGPGRETQYF.

This clone is labeled as medium-sized. In DNA form, the CDR3 reads TGTGCCAGCAGTCTAGACAGGGGCAATTATTCACCCCTCCACTTT. Translation gives CASSLDRGNYSPLHF. This chain uses TRBV28 with TRBJ1-6; TRBD1 matches at 8 bases. The CDR3 has 15 amino acids. Unmatched junction bases numbered 8, after V lost 5 bases and J lost 8 bases. CDR1 and CDR2 (germline): MDHEN, SYDVKM.

The chain links TRBV5-1 to TRBJ2-1; 8 bases align to TRBD2. The CDR3 length is 14 residues. The ends lost 4 bases at V and 6 bases at J; junction bases unmatched: 6. CDR1 and CDR2 (germline): SGHRS, YFSETQ. CDR3 nucleotide sequence: TGCGCCAGCAGCCTCGGGACTAGTTTCAATGAGCAGTTCTTC. This sequence encodes CASSLGTSFNEQFF.

This clone was detected a few times. The gene calls are TRBV14 and TRBJ1-1; D may be TRBD1 (5 bases). The germline V gene encodes CDR1 SGHDN and CDR2 FVKESK. Trimming left V 4 bases short and J 5 bases short, with 11 bases between. This CDR3 is 13 amino acids long. Here the CDR3 reads CASSLGGETEAFF. CDR3 nucleotides: TGTGCCAGCAGCCTGGGGGGAGAGACTGAAGCTTTCTTT.